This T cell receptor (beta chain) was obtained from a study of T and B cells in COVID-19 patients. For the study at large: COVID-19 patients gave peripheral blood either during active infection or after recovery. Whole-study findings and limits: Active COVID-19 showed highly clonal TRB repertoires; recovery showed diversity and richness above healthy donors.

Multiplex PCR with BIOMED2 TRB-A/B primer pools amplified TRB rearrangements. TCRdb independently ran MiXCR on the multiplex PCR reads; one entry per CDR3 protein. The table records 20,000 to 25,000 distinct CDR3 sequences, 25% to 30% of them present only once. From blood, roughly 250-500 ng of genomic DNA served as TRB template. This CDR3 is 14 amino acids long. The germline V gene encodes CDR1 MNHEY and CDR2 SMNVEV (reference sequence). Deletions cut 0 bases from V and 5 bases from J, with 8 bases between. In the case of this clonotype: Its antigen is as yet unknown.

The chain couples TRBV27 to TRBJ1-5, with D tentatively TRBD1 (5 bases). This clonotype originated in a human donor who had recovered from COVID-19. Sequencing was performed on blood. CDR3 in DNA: TGTGCCAGCAGTTTATCAGGGACCGATCAGCCCCAGCATTTT. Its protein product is CASSLSGTDQPQHF.